Listed below are T cell receptor beta chains from one sample, sequenced in a study of CD8 T cells in Susac syndrome. Using its own MiXCR run on the immunoSEQ multiplex PCR reads, TCRdb lists one record per CDR3 protein. This table holds about 150,000 distinct CDR3 sequences, approximately 94% found once. The specimen was CD4+ T cells from PBMCs. The receptor source for this set is a human donor with Susac syndrome. CDR3s include the opening cysteine and the closing phenylalanine or tryptophan. The D gene is left open where the match is weak. Clone size, where shown, is once, few, many, or a class for clones that have expanded.

>TRBD2|TRBV7-3|once|15|TRBJ2-1
CASSLAGGRGNEQFF
TGTGCCAGCAGCTTAGCGGGAGGGCGTGGGAATGAGCAGTTCTTC
>.|TRBV14|.|15|TRBJ2-2
CASSQYIGSTGELFF
TGTGCCAGCAGCCAATATATCGGCAGCACCGGGGAGCTGTTTTTT
>TRBD1|TRBV28|.|15|TRBJ1-1
CASSDTGGRGTEAFF
TGTGCCAGCAGTGACACAGGGGGCAGAGGGACTGAAGCTTTCTTT
>TRBD2|TRBV7-3|.|15|TRBJ2-3
CASSRSGSFEDTQYF
TGTGCCAGCAGCCGCAGCGGGAGTTTTGAAGATACGCAGTATTTT
>TRBD1|TRBV2|.|13|TRBJ2-5
CASRSGTGETQYF
TGTGCCAGCCGCTCCGGGACAGGGGAGACCCAGTACTTC
>.|TRBV10-1|.|15|TRBJ2-1
CASSEGGGFYNEQFF
TGCGCCAGCAGTGAAGGCGGGGGCTTCTACAATGAGCAGTTCTTC
>TRBD2|TRBV7-6|.|16|TRBJ2-1
CASSGTGLAHYNEQFF
TGTGCCAGCAGCGGGACGGGACTAGCCCACTACAATGAGCAGTTCTTC
>TRBD2|TRBV7-2|.|16|TRBJ2-7
CASSLGSGTSSYEQYF
TGTGCCAGCAGCTTAGGCTCCGGGACTAGCTCCTACGAGCAGTACTTC
>.|TRBV5-6|.|14|TRBJ1-1
CASSSPLMNTEAFF
TGTGCCAGCAGCTCCCCCCTTATGAACACTGAAGCTTTCTTT
>.|TRBV5-1|.|15|TRBJ2-5
CASSLGSGVQETQYF
TGCGCCAGCAGCTTGGGATCAGGGGTGCAAGAGACCCAGTACTTC
>TRBD2|TRBV14|.|14|TRBJ2-7
CASSLTGGAYEQYF
TGTGCCAGCAGCCTTACCGGGGGGGCCTACGAGCAGTACTTC
>.|TRBV20-1|.|12|TRBJ1-5
CSASAGNQPQHF
TGCAGTGCTAGCGCGGGGAACCAGCCCCAGCATTTT
>.|TRBV29-1|.|13|TRBJ2-1
CSAGVSSYNEQFF
TGCAGCGCAGGGGTATCCTCCTACAATGAGCAGTTCTTC
>TRBD2|TRBV6-1|.|16|TRBJ2-3
CASSQTLAGGGDTQYF
TGTGCCAGCAGCCAAACCTTAGCGGGGGGTGGAGATACGCAGTATTTT
>TRBD2|TRBV6-5|once|15|TRBJ2-7
CASSYVASGSGEQYF
TGTGCCAGCAGTTACGTGGCTAGCGGGAGTGGCGAGCAGTACTTC
>.|TRBV2|.|13|TRBJ1-5
CASSRTVSATQHF
TGTGCCAGCAGCCGGACAGTATCAGCCACCCAGCATTTT
>TRBD1|TRBV9|.|14|TRBJ1-1
CASSDRQGGTEAFF
TGTGCCAGCAGCGACCGACAGGGTGGAACTGAAGCTTTCTTT
>TRBD1|TRBV29-1|.|14|TRBJ2-1
CSVEVGAGGNEQFF
TGCAGCGTTGAAGTTGGGGCAGGGGGCAATGAGCAGTTCTTC
>.|TRBV3-1|.|15|TRBJ2-3
CASSQGPSSTDTQYF
TGTGCCAGCAGCCAAGGACCGTCTAGCACAGATACGCAGTATTTT
>.|TRBV29-1|.|12|TRBJ1-2
CSVSTDNYGYTF
TGCAGCGTATCGACCGATAACTATGGCTACACCTTC
>TRBD1|TRBV7-7|.|13|TRBJ2-7
CASSFGQAYEQYF
TGTGCTAGCAGCTTTGGACAGGCCTACGAGCAGTACTTC
>.|TRBV12-3/TRBV12-4|.|12|TRBJ1-1
CASKGIPTEAFF
TGTGCCAGCAAAGGAATCCCCACTGAAGCTTTCTTT
>.|TRBV12-3/TRBV12-4|.|15|TRBJ2-2
CASSLGTANTGELFF
TGTGCCAGCAGTTTAGGGACAGCGAACACCGGGGAGCTGTTTTTT
>TRBD2|TRBV12-5|once|19|TRBJ2-1
CASGDPRGGERRNWNEQFF
TGTGCTAGTGGTGACCCCCGGGGGGGTGAGAGGCGTAATTGGAATGAGCAGTTCTTC
>.|TRBV7-9|once|14|TRBJ2-1
CASSLVLGNNEQFF
TGTGCCAGCAGCTTAGTGCTGGGTAACAATGAGCAGTTCTTC
>.|TRBV2|.|14|TRBJ1-6
CASKDWQDSSPLHF
TGTGCCAGCAAAGATTGGCAGGACTCTTCACCCCTCCACTTT
>TRBD1|TRBV4-1|.|15|TRBJ2-5
CASSQGQDRVKTQYF
TGCGCCAGCAGCCAAGGGCAGGACAGGGTAAAGACCCAGTACTTC
>.|TRBV3-1|.|14|TRBJ1-1
CASSQTDRNTEAFF
TGTGCCAGCAGCCAAACCGACAGGAACACTGAAGCTTTCTTT
>TRBD1|TRBV20-1|once|15|TRBJ2-5
CRGLGTDEDQETQYF
TGCAGGGGTTTGGGGACAGATGAGGACCAAGAGACCCAGTACTTC